These T cell receptor beta chains were read from a single sample in a study of blood T cell repertoires in COVID-19. Using immunoSEQ multiplex PCR, the repertoire was profiled, and TCRdb retains in-frame clones only, with some absent. Of roughly 290,000 clones detected, around 90% appear once; the ten largest clones hold 1.5% to 2%. What was sequenced was PBMCs or T cells enriched from blood (not recorded which). The receptor set was obtained from a woman between 40 and 55 years old who had recovered from COVID-19. CDR3s include the opening cysteine and the closing phenylalanine or tryptophan. The D gene is left open where the match is weak. The size entry is marked missing in some rows and otherwise reads once, few, many or a size class.

j_call v_call d_call clone_size cdr3_aa cdr3_nt
TRBJ1-1 TRBV18 - - CASSALREGTEAFF TGTGCCAGCTCAGCGCTCAGGGAGGGCACTGAAGCTTTCTTT
TRBJ1-5 TRBV7-2 - - CASSPGWTLLQHF TGTGCCAGCAGCCCAGGGTGGACACTTCTCCAGCATTTT
TRBJ2-7 TRBV4-2 TRBD2 - CASSQVGTSGYEQYF TGTGCCAGCAGCCAAGTTGGCACTAGCGGTTACGAGCAGTACTTC
TRBJ1-5 TRBV5-1 - - CASSLAGKDQPQHF TGCGCCAGCAGCTTAGCAGGGAAAGATCAGCCCCAGCATTTT
TRBJ2-7 TRBV6-2/TRBV6-3 TRBD2 - CASSDPTSEVYF TGTGCCAGCAGTGACCCAACTAGCGAGGTGTACTTC
TRBJ2-1 TRBV4-2 TRBD2 - CASSQAGAGGFRGEQFF TGTGCCAGCAGCCAAGCTGGGGCGGGAGGCTTTCGGGGGGAGCAGTTCTTC
TRBJ2-1 TRBV7-9 TRBD2 few CASSLLAGDYNEQFF TGTGCCAGCAGCTTACTAGCGGGAGACTACAATGAGCAGTTCTTC
TRBJ2-3 TRBV2 - - CASRSDRAVQVTQYF TGTGCCAGCAGATCAGACCGGGCAGTACAGGTTACGCAGTATTTT
TRBJ2-1 TRBV7-6 TRBD2 - CASSAKPSGGAPYNEQFF TGTGCCAGCAGCGCAAAACCTAGCGGGGGGGCCCCCTACAATGAGCAGTTCTTC
TRBJ1-1 TRBV5-4 - - CASSFGRGTEAFF TGTGCCAGCAGCTTCGGACGGGGAACTGAAGCTTTCTTT
TRBJ1-1 TRBV19 TRBD1 - CASSTTGGTEAFF TGTGCCAGTAGTACTACAGGGGGCACTGAAGCTTTCTTT
TRBJ1-2 TRBV19 TRBD1 - CASSIAQGTFYGYTF TGTGCCAGTAGTATAGCACAGGGGACCTTCTATGGCTACACCTTC
TRBJ1-2 TRBV4-1 TRBD1 - CASSQARGRQGRGGYTF TGCGCCAGCAGCCAAGCTAGGGGGAGACAGGGTAGGGGTGGCTACACCTTC
TRBJ2-7 TRBV18 TRBD2 - CASSPIAGGPPEQYF TGTGCCAGCTCACCTATAGCGGGGGGCCCACCGGAGCAGTACTTC
TRBJ1-2 TRBV4-2 TRBD1 - CASSQAWTGPDYGYTF TGTGCCAGCAGCCAAGCTTGGACAGGTCCTGACTATGGCTACACCTTC
TRBJ2-5 TRBV12-5 TRBD1 - CASGPGTGVGETQYF TGTGCTAGTGGTCCCGGGACAGGGGTTGGAGAGACCCAGTACTTC
TRBJ1-1 TRBV7-9 - - CAIEKDRGGTEAFF TGTGCCATCGAAAAAGACCGAGGGGGCACTGAAGCTTTCTTT
TRBJ2-5 TRBV7-2 - - CASSPIVLAQETQYF TGTGCCAGCAGTCCAATTGTGTTGGCCCAAGAGACCCAGTACTTC
TRBJ1-2 TRBV5-1 TRBD1 - CASSSTGAGNYGYTF TGCGCCAGCAGCTCCACAGGGGCTGGCAACTATGGCTACACCTTC
TRBJ1-3 TRBV7-7 - - CASSPGGGNTIYF TGTGCTAGCAGCCCCGGAGGGGGAAACACCATATATTTT
TRBJ1-2 TRBV18 - - CASSGRGPYGYTF TGTGCCAGCTCAGGGAGGGGTCCATATGGCTACACCTTC
TRBJ2-3 TRBV3-1/TRBV3-2 TRBD2 - CASSRGGDTQYF TGTGCCAGCAGCCGGGGGGGAGATACGCAGTATTTT
TRBJ2-3 TRBV7-9 TRBD1 - CASSAGQGPTDTQYF TGTGCCAGCAGCGCCGGACAGGGGCCCACAGATACGCAGTATTTT
TRBJ1-6 TRBV25-1 - many CASSDHFQFNSPLHF TGTGCCAGCAGTGATCATTTCCAGTTTAATTCACCCCTCCACTTT
TRBJ1-2 TRBV5-1 - - CASSLNGEYGYTF TGCGCCAGCAGCTTAAATGGAGAATATGGCTACACCTTC
TRBJ2-7 TRBV5-1 - - CASSRFQGSEQYF TGCGCCAGCAGTCGATTCCAGGGATCCGAGCAGTACTTC
TRBJ2-7 TRBV7-9 - - CASSSWRREGYEQYF TGTGCCAGCAGCTCGTGGCGGAGGGAAGGCTACGAGCAGTACTTC
TRBJ1-6 TRBV30 - few CAWRTVASSYNSPLHF TGTGCCTGGAGAACCGTAGCGAGCTCCTATAATTCACCCCTCCACTTT
TRBJ2-5 TRBV6-5 - few CASSWARKETQYF TGTGCCAGCAGTTGGGCCCGAAAAGAGACCCAGTACTTC
TRBJ2-7 TRBV2 TRBD2 - CASSLVGLASPEQYF TGTGCCAGCAGTCTGGTGGGACTAGCGAGCCCTGAGCAGTACTTC
TRBJ1-1 TRBV30 - once CAWQLGPNTEAFF TGTGCCTGGCAATTGGGCCCGAACACTGAAGCTTTCTTT
TRBJ2-2 TRBV11-2 TRBD2 - CAIPGAQREIIAGELFF TGTGCCATACCGGGAGCTCAGCGGGAGATAATCGCCGGGGAGCTGTTTTTT